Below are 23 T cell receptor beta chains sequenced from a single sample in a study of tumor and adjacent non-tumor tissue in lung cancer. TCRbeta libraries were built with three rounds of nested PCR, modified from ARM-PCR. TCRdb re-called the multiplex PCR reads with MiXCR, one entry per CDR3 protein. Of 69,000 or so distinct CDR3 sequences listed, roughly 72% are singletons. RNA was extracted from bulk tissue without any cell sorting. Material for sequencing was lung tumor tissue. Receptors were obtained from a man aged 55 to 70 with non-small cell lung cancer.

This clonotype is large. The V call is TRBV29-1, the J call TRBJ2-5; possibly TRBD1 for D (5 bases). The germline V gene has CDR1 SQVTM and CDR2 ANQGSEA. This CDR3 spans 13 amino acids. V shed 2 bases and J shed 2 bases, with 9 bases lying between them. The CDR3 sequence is CSVETGVQETQYF. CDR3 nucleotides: TGCAGCGTTGAAACAGGTGTACAAGAGACCCAGTACTTC.

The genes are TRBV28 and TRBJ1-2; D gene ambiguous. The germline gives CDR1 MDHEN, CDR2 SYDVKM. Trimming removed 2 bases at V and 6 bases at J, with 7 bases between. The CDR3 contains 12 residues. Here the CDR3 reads CASSLEGHGYTF. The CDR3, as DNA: TGTGCCAGCAGTTTAGAGGGCCATGGCTACACCTTC.

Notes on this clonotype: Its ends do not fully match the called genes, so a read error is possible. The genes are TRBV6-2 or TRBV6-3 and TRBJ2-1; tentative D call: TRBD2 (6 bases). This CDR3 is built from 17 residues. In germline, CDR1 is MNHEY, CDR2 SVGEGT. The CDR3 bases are TGTGCCAGCACCCTCGGGACTTGCGGGAATACGAGAAATGAGCATTTCTTC. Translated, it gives CASTLGTCGNTRNEHFF.

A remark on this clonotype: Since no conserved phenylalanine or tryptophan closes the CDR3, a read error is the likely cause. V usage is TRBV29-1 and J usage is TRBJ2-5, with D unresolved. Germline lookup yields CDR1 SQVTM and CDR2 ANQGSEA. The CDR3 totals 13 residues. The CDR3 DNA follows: TGCAACACTCCTTTCTACACCCAAGAGACCCAGTACTCC. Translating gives CNTPFYTQETQYS.

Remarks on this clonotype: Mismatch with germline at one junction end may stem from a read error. Here the CDR3 reads CSARDRVTWGSYGYIF. The CDR3 DNA follows: TGCAGTGCTAGAGATCGGGTGACATGGGGAAGCTATGGCTACATCTTC. J is TRBJ1-2 and V is TRBV20-1; the D is unclear. CDR3 size: 16 residues. Looked up from germline, CDR1 is DFQATT and CDR2 is SNEGSKA (reference sequence).

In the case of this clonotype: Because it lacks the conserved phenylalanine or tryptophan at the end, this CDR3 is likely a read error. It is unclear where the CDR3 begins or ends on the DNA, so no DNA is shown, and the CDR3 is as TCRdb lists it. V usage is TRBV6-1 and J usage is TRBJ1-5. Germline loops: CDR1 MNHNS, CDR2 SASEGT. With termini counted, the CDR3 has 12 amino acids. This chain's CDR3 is CASSILGQPQHL.

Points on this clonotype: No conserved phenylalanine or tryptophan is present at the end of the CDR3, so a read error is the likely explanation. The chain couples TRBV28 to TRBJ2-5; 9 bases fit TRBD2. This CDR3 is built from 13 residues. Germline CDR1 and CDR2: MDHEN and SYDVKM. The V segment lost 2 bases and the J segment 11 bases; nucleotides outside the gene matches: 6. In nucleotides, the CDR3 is TGTGCCAGCAGTTTAGGGACTAGCTGGTTACAGTACTTA. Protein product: CASSLGTSWLQYL.

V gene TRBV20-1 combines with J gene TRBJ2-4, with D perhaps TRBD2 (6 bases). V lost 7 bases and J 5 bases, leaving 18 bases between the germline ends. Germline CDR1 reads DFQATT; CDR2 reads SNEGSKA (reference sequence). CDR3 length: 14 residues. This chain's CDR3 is CSDPGGSGQNIQYF. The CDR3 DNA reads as TGCAGTGATCCAGGAGGGTCGGGACAAAACATTCAGTACTTC.

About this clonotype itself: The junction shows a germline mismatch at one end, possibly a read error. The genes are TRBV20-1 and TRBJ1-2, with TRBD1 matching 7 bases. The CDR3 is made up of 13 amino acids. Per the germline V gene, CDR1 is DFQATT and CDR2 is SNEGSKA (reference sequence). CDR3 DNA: TGCAGTGCTAAAACAGGGGTTAACTATGTCTACACCTTC. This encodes CSAKTGVNYVYTF.

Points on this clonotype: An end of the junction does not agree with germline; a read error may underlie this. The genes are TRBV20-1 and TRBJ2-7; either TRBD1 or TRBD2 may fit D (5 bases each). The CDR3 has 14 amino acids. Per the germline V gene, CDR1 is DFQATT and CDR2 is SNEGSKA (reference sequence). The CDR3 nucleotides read TGCACTGCTGGGACCCGACAGCGAACCTACGGGCAGTACTTC. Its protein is CTAGTRQRTYGQYF.

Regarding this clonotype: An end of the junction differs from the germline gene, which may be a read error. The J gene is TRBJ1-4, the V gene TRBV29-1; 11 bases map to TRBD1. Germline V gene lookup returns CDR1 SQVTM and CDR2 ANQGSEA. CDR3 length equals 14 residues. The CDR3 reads CNVGTGGTNEKVFF. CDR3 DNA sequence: TGCAACGTCGGGACAGGGGGGACTAATGAAAAAGTGTTTTTT.

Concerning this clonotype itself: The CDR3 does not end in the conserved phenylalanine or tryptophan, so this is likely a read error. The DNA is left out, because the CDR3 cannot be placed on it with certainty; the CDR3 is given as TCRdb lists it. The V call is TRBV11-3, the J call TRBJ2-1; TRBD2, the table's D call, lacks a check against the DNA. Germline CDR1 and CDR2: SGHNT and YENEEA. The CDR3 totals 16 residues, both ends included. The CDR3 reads CASSSQGLAGNNEQFL.

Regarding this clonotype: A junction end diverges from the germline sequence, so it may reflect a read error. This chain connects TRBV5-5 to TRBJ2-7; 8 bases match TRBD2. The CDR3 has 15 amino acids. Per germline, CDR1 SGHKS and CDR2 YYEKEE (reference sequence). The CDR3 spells CVSSLESGRSYEQYF. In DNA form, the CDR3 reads TGTGTCAGCAGCTTGGAGAGCGGGAGATCCTACGAACAGTACTTC.

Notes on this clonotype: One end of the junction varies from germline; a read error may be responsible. CDR3 bases: TGTGCCAGCAGTCGCTGGACTAGGGGGAGGCAAGAGACCCGGTACTTC. Translating it yields CASSRWTRGRQETRYF. This sequence joins TRBV14 and TRBJ2-5; tentatively, D is TRBD2 (7 bases). The CDR3 is 16 amino acids. The germline gives CDR1 SGHDN, CDR2 FVKESK.

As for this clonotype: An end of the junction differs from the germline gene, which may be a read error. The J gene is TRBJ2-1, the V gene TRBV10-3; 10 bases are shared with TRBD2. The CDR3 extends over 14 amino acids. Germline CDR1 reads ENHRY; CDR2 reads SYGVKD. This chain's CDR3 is CAIIASGRHNEQLF. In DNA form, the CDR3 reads TGTGCCATCATCGCTAGCGGGAGACACAATGAGCAGCTCTTC.

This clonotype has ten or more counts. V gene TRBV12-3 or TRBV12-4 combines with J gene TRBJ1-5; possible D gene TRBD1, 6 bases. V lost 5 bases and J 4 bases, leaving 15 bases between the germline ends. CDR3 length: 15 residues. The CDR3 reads CASSQGPTKNQPQHF. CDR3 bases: TGTGCCAGCAGTCAGGGGCCCACTAAAAATCAGCCCCAGCATTTT.

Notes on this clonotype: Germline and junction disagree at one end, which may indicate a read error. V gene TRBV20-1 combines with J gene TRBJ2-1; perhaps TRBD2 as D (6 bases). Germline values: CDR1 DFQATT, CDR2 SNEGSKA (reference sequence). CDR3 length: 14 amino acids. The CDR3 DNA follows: TGCAGTGATAGAAATCAACGAACTAGCTATGAGCAGTTCTTC. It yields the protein CSDRNQRTSYEQFF.

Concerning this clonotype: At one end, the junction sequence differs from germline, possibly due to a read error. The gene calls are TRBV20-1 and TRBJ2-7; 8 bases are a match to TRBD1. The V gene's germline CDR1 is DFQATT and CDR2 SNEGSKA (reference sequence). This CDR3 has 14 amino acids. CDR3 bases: TGCAGTGCTAGAGCGGGCAGGGGGCGTTACGGGCAGTACTTC. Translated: CSARAGRGRYGQYF.

The CDR3 nucleotides are TGTGCCAGCACCCCCCGGGGCGGAAACTCCTACGAGCAGTACTTC. Protein sequence: CASTPRGGNSYEQYF. The genes are TRBV11-2 and TRBJ2-7, with D perhaps matching TRBD1 or TRBD2 (5 bases each). The CDR3 extends over 15 amino acids. The ends were cut back, 7 bases at V and 0 bases at J, with 16 bases in the middle. CDR1 is SGHAT and CDR2 is FQNNGV in the germline V gene.

This CDR3 reads CASSEGHNPPQHF. The CDR3 region has the DNA TGTGCCAGCAGTGAAGGTCACAATCCGCCTCAGCATTTT. This chain links TRBV6-1 with TRBJ1-5; D not certain. V lost 1 base to trimming and J lost 13 bases, with 14 bases between them. Germline loops: CDR1 MNHNS, CDR2 SASEGT. This CDR3 has 13 residues.

CDR3 loop: CASSMDSNRDTEAFF. The DNA of the CDR3 is TGTGCCAGCAGCATGGACTCGAACAGGGACACTGAAGCTTTCTTT. The V call is TRBV11-2, the J call TRBJ1-1, with a tentative D call TRBD1 (6 bases). The CDR3 has 15 amino acids. V lost 5 bases to trimming and J lost 3 bases, with 16 bases between them. The germline V gene has CDR1 SGHAT and CDR2 FQNNGV.

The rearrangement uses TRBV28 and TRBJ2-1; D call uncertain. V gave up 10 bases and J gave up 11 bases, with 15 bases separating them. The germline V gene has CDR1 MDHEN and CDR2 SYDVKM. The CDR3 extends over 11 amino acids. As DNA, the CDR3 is TGTGCCAACAGCCCCTGGGGAAAGCAGTTCTTC. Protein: CANSPWGKQFF.

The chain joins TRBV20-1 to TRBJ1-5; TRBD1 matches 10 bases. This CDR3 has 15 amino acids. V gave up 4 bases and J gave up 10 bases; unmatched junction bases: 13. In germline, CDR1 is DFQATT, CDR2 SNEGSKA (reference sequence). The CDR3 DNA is TGCAGTGCTATCCTGACAGGGGGCTTCCTTCATCCCCAGCATTTT. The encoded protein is CSAILTGGFLHPQHF.